This TCR beta chain was captured in a study of post-analysis software for immune sequencing data. At the level of the study: In terms of disease course, relapsing-remitting, secondary progressive and progressive-relapsing multiple sclerosis were included.

Of note for this clonotype: No antigen is known for it.

Carried by the TCR beta cDNA libraries were unique molecular identifiers. TCRdb reprocessed the PCR reads with MiXCR, giving one entry per CDR3 protein. Of 740,000 or so distinct CDR3 sequences in the sample, roughly 58% were seen once. The length of the CDR3 is 13 residues. V lost 0 bases and J 5 bases, leaving 5 bases between the germline ends. The germline gives CDR1 SGHDT, CDR2 YYEEEE. Study findings and constraints: Controls showed lower frequencies than patients for roughly 5 TRBV segments, and TRBV5-6, TRBV5-1 and TRBV20-1 were among these.

The chain employs TRBV5-6 and TRBJ2-2; no clear D. The sequence derives from a girl aged 5 to 17 with multiple sclerosis. The sample taken for sequencing was blood. The CDR3 sequence: CASSLAQTGELFF. Here the CDR3 DNA reads TGTGCCAGCAGCTTGGCGCAGACCGGGGAGCTGTTTTTT.